A single sample is the source of the 27 T cell receptor beta chains below, sequenced in a study of graft-versus-host responses after intestinal transplantation. Antigen specificity for these receptors is unknown. Sequencing was performed with immunoSEQ multiplex PCR; in TCRdb, only in-frame clones are kept and a portion is missing. The sample holds some 110,000 clones, 85% to 95% seen once. Specimen: unstimulated CD8+ T cells sorted from spleen or lymph node cells, collected before transplant. All receptors derive from a human donor who was the organ donor for an intestinal transplant.

This chain uses TRBV30 with TRBJ1-2; a weak D match, TRBD1 (6 bases). CDR1 GTSNPN and CDR2 SVGIG come from the germline V gene (reference sequence). This CDR3 has 13 amino acids. Trimming left V 8 bases short and J 4 bases short, with 17 bases between. The CDR3 region has the DNA TGTGCCCGTTCGGACAGAACCATCTATGGCTACACCTTC. It yields the protein CARSDRTIYGYTF.

This clone came up once. This chain connects TRBV7-4 to TRBJ1-5; possible D gene TRBD1, 6 bases. CDR1 and CDR2 (germline): SGHVT, SQSDAQ. The CDR3 contains 13 residues. V gave up 5 bases and J gave up 10 bases, with 15 bases separating them. Here the CDR3 DNA reads TGTGCCAGCAGCGACAGGCTCCTCTTACCCCAGCATTTT. Protein product: CASSDRLLLPQHF.

This chain links TRBV7-8 with TRBJ2-5, with no clear D. The CDR3 has 14 amino acids. V lost 1 base, J lost 5 bases, and 11 bases lay in between. Germline CDR1 is SGHVS and CDR2 is FQNEAQ. The CDR3 sequence is CASSLVSVWETQYF. DNA for the CDR3: TGTGCCAGCAGCTTAGTATCAGTCTGGGAGACCCAGTACTTC.

This chain links TRBV7-2 with TRBJ2-7; D perhaps matches TRBD1 (6 bases). Trimming left V 5 bases short and J 2 bases short, with 16 bases between. The germline V gene encodes CDR1 SGHTA and CDR2 FQGNSA. This CDR3 region has 15 residues. This CDR3 is CASSGIPQGPYEQYF. CDR3 bases: TGTGCCAGCAGCGGCATCCCTCAGGGGCCCTACGAGCAGTACTTC.

This rearrangement joins TRBV5-4 to TRBJ2-5, with a tentative D call TRBD1 (5 bases). Germline V CDR1 and CDR2: SGHNT, YYREEE (reference sequence). This CDR3 is built from 14 residues. The V and J ends lost 3 bases and 4 bases respectively, with 13 bases between them. The CDR3 loop is CASSSWTNRETQYF. The DNA for the CDR3 is TGTGCCAGCAGCTCCTGGACAAATAGAGAGACCCAGTACTTC.

The rearrangement links TRBV19 to TRBJ1-2; the D gene is possibly TRBD1 (5 bases). Between the trimmed V and J ends, which lost 7 bases and 7 bases, there was a span of 10 bases. The CDR3 covers 11 residues. Germline V CDR1 and CDR2: LNHDA, SQIVND (reference sequence). CDR3 DNA sequence: TGTGCCAGTATGGGACCTCGTGGCTACACCTTC. Amino acid sequence: CASMGPRGYTF.

The V call is TRBV28, the J call TRBJ2-1, with D possibly called TRBD1 or TRBD2 (5 bases each). This CDR3 has 12 amino acids. In germline, CDR1 is MDHEN, CDR2 SYDVKM. V lost 2 bases and J lost 9, with 8 bases in between. The CDR3 bases are TGTGCCAGCAGTTTACCCGGGGCTGAGCAGTTCTTC. This translates into CASSLPGAEQFF.

J is TRBJ2-7 and V is TRBV7-2; TRBD1 matches at 12 bases. The V segment lost 3 bases and the J segment 4 bases; nucleotides outside the gene matches: 13. Germline values: CDR1 SGHTA, CDR2 FQGNSA. CDR3 length: 18 residues. Here the CDR3 DNA reads TGTGCCAGCAGCTTGGGGCCCTCCGGGACAGGGGGCGGATACGAGCAGTACTTC. Translated: CASSLGPSGTGGGYEQYF.

With respect to this clone: The identical CDR3 is also encoded by other nucleotide sequences in the sample. V is TRBV20-1 and J is TRBJ2-1; D call uncertain. This CDR3 has 11 residues. In germline, CDR1 is DFQATT, CDR2 SNEGSKA (reference sequence). V was trimmed by 3 bases and J by 9 bases, leaving 9 bases between them. For the CDR3, the DNA is TGCAGTGCTAGCGAAGGTGGTGAGCAGTTCTTC. It translates to CSASEGGEQFF.

This chain uses TRBV6-5 with TRBJ1-1, with D unclear. This CDR3 comprises 13 residues. Germline V lookup: CDR1 MNHEY, CDR2 SVGAGI. Trimming cost V 2 bases and J 0 bases, with 4 bases left between them. The CDR3 nucleotides read TGTGCCAGCAGTTACGGCATGAACACTGAAGCTTTCTTT. Its protein product is CASSYGMNTEAFF.

The V and J genes are TRBV2 and TRBJ1-1; no clear D. The CDR3 totals 13 residues. V was trimmed by 7 bases and J by 0 bases, leaving 9 bases between them. The V gene's germline CDR1 is SNHLY and CDR2 FYNNEI. Here the CDR3 reads CASTDGLNTEAFF. The CDR3 nucleotides are TGTGCCAGCACCGACGGATTGAACACTGAAGCTTTCTTT.

The chain employs TRBV19 and TRBJ2-1; the match to TRBD2 covers 7 bases. Germline V gene lookup returns CDR1 LNHDA and CDR2 SQIVND (reference sequence). The CDR3 loop spans 18 amino acids. The ends lost 1 base at V and 8 bases at J; junction bases unmatched: 17. CDR3 sequence (DNA): TGTGCCAGTAGTATAGTCGGCCTAGCGGTTTCGGAGGAGCATGAGCAGTTCTTC. Protein sequence: CASSIVGLAVSEEHEQFF.

The rearrangement uses TRBV5-1 and TRBJ2-7, with 13 positions matching TRBD2. Trimming removed 1 base from V and 0 bases from J; junction bases left unmatched: 4. The germline gives CDR1 SGHRS, CDR2 YFSETQ. This CDR3 spans 17 amino acids. Here the CDR3 DNA reads TGCGCCAGCAGCTTGTTACTAGCGGGAGGGCCCTCCTACGAGCAGTACTTC. Its translation is CASSLLLAGGPSYEQYF.

This clone was detected once. V usage is TRBV6-6 and J usage is TRBJ1-5; no definite D call. The germline gives CDR1 MNHNY, CDR2 SVGAGI (reference sequence). The CDR3 runs to 14 residues. V lost 3 bases and J lost 2, with 8 bases in between. CDR3 bases: TGTGCCAGCAGTTATCGTGTGGGCAATCAGCCCCAGCATTTT. This sequence encodes CASSYRVGNQPQHF.

The chain recombines TRBV12-1 with TRBJ2-1; no check of the table's D call, TRBD2, against the DNA was made. TRBV12-1 is a pseudogene. The length of the CDR3 is 14 residues. The CDR3 DNA sequence: TGTGCCAGCAGCTTACTAGCTAATTACAATGAGCAGTTCTTC. The encoded protein is CASSLLANYNEQFF.

The genes are TRBV5-6 and TRBJ2-3; 15 bases match TRBD2. Losses at the gene ends were 2 bases for V and 6 bases for J; bases not matched to a gene: 1. Per germline, CDR1 SGHDT and CDR2 YYEEEE. The CDR3 spans 15 residues. The CDR3 region is CASSFGTSGRDTQYF. DNA of the CDR3: TGTGCCAGCAGCTTCGGGACTAGCGGGAGGGATACGCAGTATTTT. Full variable domain (missing parts from reference TRBV5-6 and TRBJ2-3): DAGVTQSPTHLIKTRGQQVTLRCSPKSGHDTVSWYQQALGQGPQFIFQYYEEEERQRGNFPDRFSGHQFPNYSSELNVNALLLGDSALYLCASSFGTSGRDTQYFGPGTRLTVL.

V gene TRBV28 combines with J gene TRBJ2-1, with TRBD1 matching 8 bases. CDR3 length: 17 residues. With V trimmed by 5 bases and J by 0 bases, 9 bases remained unmatched. Germline V gene sequence: CDR1 MDHEN, CDR2 SYDVKM. The CDR3 region has the DNA TGTGCCAGCAGTCCCGGGACAGGAATAATCTCCTACAATGAGCAGTTCTTC. Translated: CASSPGTGIISYNEQFF.

The CDR3 DNA reads TGTGCCAGCAGCCGACAGGGCTACGAGCAGTACTTC. Its protein product is CASSRQGYEQYF. The chain couples TRBV5-4 to TRBJ2-7; 7 bases are a match to TRBD1. This CDR3 is built from 12 residues. The ends lost 4 bases at V and 3 bases at J; junction bases unmatched: 1. Germline CDR1 and CDR2: SGHNT and YYREEE (reference sequence).

CDR3 coding DNA: TGTGCCAGCAGTTACGGGAGCGACGAGCAGTACTTC. It is translated as CASSYGSDEQYF. This chain joins TRBV6-5 and TRBJ2-7; a weak D match, TRBD2 (5 bases). Trimming took off 2 bases at V and 5 bases at J, with 7 bases between the two ends. The CDR3 runs 12 residues. Germline V gene sequence: CDR1 MNHEY, CDR2 SVGAGI.

V usage is TRBV4-1 and J usage is TRBJ1-2; D is possibly TRBD1 (5 bases). With 4 bases removed from V and 8 bases from J, the gap between germline ends came to 17 bases. The germline V gene encodes CDR1 MGHRA and CDR2 YSYEKL. The CDR3 has 14 amino acids. In DNA form, the CDR3 reads TGCGCCAGCAGCCGCCGGCTCCGGGGGAGAGGCTACACCTTC. This sequence encodes CASSRRLRGRGYTF.

V and J are TRBV5-1 and TRBJ2-7; 7 positions agree with TRBD1. The V gene end was trimmed by 1 base and the J gene end by 3 bases; junction bases not matched to a gene: 1. The germline V gene encodes CDR1 SGHRS and CDR2 YFSETQ. CDR3 length: 13 amino acids. Here the CDR3 reads CASSLRTGYEQYF. The CDR3 nucleotides are TGCGCCAGCAGCTTGAGGACAGGCTACGAGCAGTACTTC.

V is TRBV7-9 and J is TRBJ1-1, with TRBD1 matching over 8 bases. The J segment lost 4 bases and the V segment lost 7 bases, leaving 11 bases of the junction unmatched. This CDR3 is built from 15 residues. The germline gives CDR1 SEHNR, CDR2 FQNEAQ (reference sequence). CDR3: CASKPPQGAGTEAFF. In DNA, the CDR3 is TGTGCCAGCAAGCCCCCCCAGGGGGCCGGCACTGAAGCTTTCTTT.

This rearrangement joins TRBV11-2 to TRBJ2-1; D is unclear. From germline, CDR1 is SGHAT and CDR2 FQNNGV. This CDR3 spans 12 amino acids. The V gene lost 0 bases and the J gene lost 8 bases, with 5 bases spanning the gap. CDR3 amino acids: CASSLDTDEQFF. The CDR3 DNA sequence: TGTGCCAGCAGCTTAGATACCGATGAGCAGTTCTTC. The full variable domain, rest sourced from reference TRBV11-2 and TRBJ2-1, is EAGVAQSPRYKIIEKRQSVAFWCNPISGHATLYWYQQILGQGPKLLIQFQNNGVVDDSQLPKDRFSAERLKGVDSTLKIQPAKLEDSAVYLCASSLDTDEQFFGPGTRLTVL.

V and J are TRBV27 and TRBJ1-2; D is ambiguous. Per the germline V gene, CDR1 is MNHEY and CDR2 is SMNVEV (reference sequence). The germline V and J ends were trimmed by 5 bases and 6 bases, with 16 bases remaining between them. This CDR3 region has 14 residues. In DNA form, the CDR3 reads TGTGCCAGCAGTGGGCACCACGGGGTGGATGGCTACACCTTC. Its protein product is CASSGHHGVDGYTF.

In nucleotides, the CDR3 is TGTGCCAGCAGCCTGACCGGGAACACTGAAGCTTTCTTT. Encoded protein: CASSLTGNTEAFF. The rearrangement links TRBV6-1 to TRBJ1-1; D gene ambiguous. The germline V and J ends were trimmed by 6 bases and 1 base, with 9 bases remaining between them. This CDR3 has 13 residues. Germline-derived CDR1 and CDR2 are MNHNS and SASEGT.

The chain joins TRBV5-4 to TRBJ2-7; D gene uncertain. Between the trimmed V and J ends, which lost 2 bases and 1 base, there was a span of 7 bases. The CDR3 sequence is 13 residues long. CDR1 and CDR2 (germline): SGHNT, YYREEE (reference sequence). DNA of the CDR3: TGTGCCAGCAGCTTCCACGGTTCCTACGAGCAGTACTTC. Residues: CASSFHGSYEQYF.

The chain joins TRBV7-9 to TRBJ1-6, with 10 bases identical to TRBD1. The CDR3 is 15 amino acids. Germline CDR1 reads SEHNR; CDR2 reads FQNEAQ (reference sequence). Losses at the gene ends were 1 base for V and 14 bases for J; bases not matched to a gene: 8. The CDR3 loop is CASSLGQGAFSSLHF. The CDR3 nucleotides read TGTGCCAGCAGCTTAGGACAGGGGGCCTTTTCGTCCCTCCACTTT.